This T cell receptor (beta chain) was captured in a study of cytomegalovirus exposure and HLA in healthy donors. Study-wide background: From donors who were HLA-typed, an early data release held approximately 91 million unique TCRs. Study results and limitations: Follow-up analysis seemed to connect common viral pathogens with several of the most significant clusters identified. In a later analysis, TCR association rates varied by HLA locus: DRB1 most, HLA-C fewest. Earlier analysis yielded a pattern in which most TCR beta V segments were productive about 90% or about 30% of the time.

About this clone: Its cognate antigen is unknown.

Per germline, CDR1 ENHRY and CDR2 SYGVKD. Trimming removed 4 bases from V and 4 bases from J; junction bases left unmatched: 12. The CDR3 has 18 amino acids. Primers: 60 Vbeta forward and 13 Jbeta reverse. Produced via immunoSEQ multiplex PCR; TCRdb's table is partial and in-frame only. The sample records roughly 86,000 clones, over 65% being singletons. The TCR comes from a man younger than 40 in good health and CMV-seronegative. The chain recombines TRBV10-3 with TRBJ2-6; 8 bases are a match to TRBD1. Sequenced material: PBMCs. The CDR3 DNA sequence: TGTGCCATCAGTGCCCAAGGTCAGGGGGCTTCAGGGGCCAACGTCCTGACTTTC. Protein product: CAISAQGQGASGANVLTF.